The T cell receptor beta chain under discussion was sequenced for a study of T cells after yellow fever vaccination. This clonotype came up many times. TCRdb fed the 5' RACE reads into MiXCR, producing one record per CDR3 protein. The table lists 200,000 to 250,000 distinct CDR3 sequences, about 3% of them singletons. Per the germline V gene, CDR1 is SGHTA and CDR2 is FQGNSA. The junction had 7 bases not matched to a gene; V was cut back by 3 bases and J by 6 bases. This CDR3 has 15 amino acids. This receptor was obtained from a man aged 18 to 30 who received the YFV17D yellow fever vaccine. The sequencing here drew on CD4+ T cells sorted from PBMCs, taken 10 days after the yellow fever booster vaccination. The V and J genes are TRBV7-2 and TRBJ1-5, with TRBD1 identical over 8 bases. The CDR3 DNA reads TGTGCCAGCAGCTTTGGGACAGGCCTACCTCAGCCCCAGCATTTT. Residues: CASSFGTGLPQPQHF.